What follows are 9 T cell receptor beta chains derived from one specimen sequenced in a study of CD8 T cells in Susac syndrome. cDNA came from roughly 0.53 to 1 ug RNA primed by random hexamers. TCRdb reanalysed the immunoSEQ multiplex PCR reads using MiXCR and keeps one entry per CDR3 protein. There are about 240,000 distinct CDR3 sequences in the sample; roughly 95% occur only once, and approximately 0.1% lies in the top ten. The sample taken for sequencing was CD4+ T cells from PBMCs. Receptors originate from a human donor with Susac syndrome.

This chain links TRBV20-1 with TRBJ2-1, with 11 bases matching TRBD2. The CDR3 is 14 amino acids. Germline V gene lookup returns CDR1 DFQATT and CDR2 SNEGSKA (reference sequence). J gave up 5 bases and V 4 bases, and 4 bases lay outside the gene matches. CDR3 loop: CSAIGTSGNNEQFF. The CDR3 region has the DNA TGCAGTGCTATAGGGACTAGCGGAAACAATGAGCAGTTCTTC.

V usage is TRBV4-2 and J usage is TRBJ2-1; D call uncertain. The CDR3 has 11 residues. Trimming left V 0 bases short and J 13 bases short, with 7 bases between. Germline-derived CDR1 and CDR2 are LGHNA and YNFKEQ. The CDR3 coding sequence is TGTGCCAGCAGCCAAGATTACCGCCAGTTCTTC. It translates to CASSQDYRQFF.

The chain employs TRBV3-1 and TRBJ2-1; 7 nucleotides line up with TRBD2. The CDR3 is 13 residues long. Trimming at V came to 1 base and at J to 9 bases, leaving 3 bases not matched to a gene. Germline V gene lookup returns CDR1 LGHDT and CDR2 YNNKEL (reference sequence). The DNA of the CDR3 is TGTGCCAGCAGCCAAGGGGGGGGAGGTGAGCAGTTCTTC. Translated: CASSQGGGGEQFF.

The DNA for the CDR3 is TGTGCCAGCAGCTTAGGGTACGGCAGGGAGGAGACCCAGTACTTC. It encodes CASSLGYGREETQYF. The gene calls are TRBV11-2 and TRBJ2-5; D may match TRBD1 or TRBD2 (5 bases each). The CDR3 has 15 residues. The germline V and J ends were trimmed by 1 base and 5 bases, with 14 bases remaining between them. From germline, CDR1 is SGHAT and CDR2 FQNNGV.

The chain is built from TRBV5-4 and TRBJ2-5; possibly TRBD2 for D (5 bases). Germline lookup yields CDR1 SGHNT and CDR2 YYREEE (reference sequence). Trimming took off 7 bases at V and 0 bases at J, with 13 bases between the two ends. The CDR3 covers 14 residues. This chain's CDR3 is CASRRERHQETQYF. CDR3 sequence (DNA): TGTGCCAGCCGCCGGGAACGGCACCAAGAGACCCAGTACTTC. The full variable domain, with the rest looked up from reference TRBV5-4 and TRBJ2-5, is ETGVTQSPTHLIKTRGQQVTLRCSSQSGHNTVSWYQQALGQGPQFIFQYYREEENGRGNFPPRFSGLQFPNYSSELNVNALELDDSALYLCASRRERHQETQYFGPGTRLLVL.

A single count supports this clonotype. CDR3 protein: CASSVDAAYNEQFF. The CDR3 nucleotides are TGTGCCAGCAGCGTAGATGCTGCCTACAATGAGCAGTTCTTC. This chain joins TRBV9 and TRBJ2-1; D is unclear. The ends were cut back, 0 bases at V and 2 bases at J, with 6 bases in the middle. Germline lookup yields CDR1 SGDLS and CDR2 YYNGEE. This CDR3 contains 14 residues.

Here the CDR3 DNA reads TGTGCCAGCAGTCCCCCAACCCCCGGTGGCTACACCTTC. Amino acid sequence: CASSPPTPGGYTF. This chain joins TRBV28 and TRBJ1-2; D remains unclear. Trimming removed 5 bases at V and 7 bases at J, with 14 bases between. Per the germline V gene, CDR1 is MDHEN and CDR2 is SYDVKM. The CDR3 extends over 13 amino acids.

Concerning this clonotype: The junction does not match germline at one end; this may be a read error. V usage is TRBV20-1 and J usage is TRBJ1-5; possibly TRBD1 for D (6 bases). CDR1 is DFQATT, CDR2 SNEGSKA, per germline (reference sequence). There are 15 residues in the CDR3. This CDR3 is CSASPGEGGNQAQHF. The DNA of the CDR3 is TGCAGTGCTAGTCCAGGAGAGGGGGGGAATCAGGCCCAGCATTTT.

The chain employs TRBV20-1 and TRBJ2-3, with 7 nucleotides matching TRBD2. V lost 5 bases, J lost 0 bases, and 8 bases stayed unmatched. The germline V gene encodes CDR1 DFQATT and CDR2 SNEGSKA (reference sequence). CDR3 length equals 15 residues. The CDR3 reads CSAFRLAVSTDTQYF. DNA for the CDR3: TGCAGTGCTTTCCGACTAGCAGTTAGCACAGATACGCAGTATTTT.